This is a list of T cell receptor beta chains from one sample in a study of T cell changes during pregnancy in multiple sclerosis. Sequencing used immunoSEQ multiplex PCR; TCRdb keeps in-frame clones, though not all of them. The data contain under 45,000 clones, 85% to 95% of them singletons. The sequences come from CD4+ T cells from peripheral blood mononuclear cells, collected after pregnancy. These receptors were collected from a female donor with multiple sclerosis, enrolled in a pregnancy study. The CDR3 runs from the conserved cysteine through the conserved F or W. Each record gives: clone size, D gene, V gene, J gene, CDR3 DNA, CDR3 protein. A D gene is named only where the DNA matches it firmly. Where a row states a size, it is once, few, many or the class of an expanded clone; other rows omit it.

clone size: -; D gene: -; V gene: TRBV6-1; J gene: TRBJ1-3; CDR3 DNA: TGTGCCAGCAGTGAAGCGCTACCCGGCTCTGGAAACACCATATATTTT; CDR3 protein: CASSEALPGSGNTIYF
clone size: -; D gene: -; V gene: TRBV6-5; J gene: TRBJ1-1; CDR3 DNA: TGTGCCAGCAGTTACACAGGGAACACTGAAGCTTTCTTT; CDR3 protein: CASSYTGNTEAFF
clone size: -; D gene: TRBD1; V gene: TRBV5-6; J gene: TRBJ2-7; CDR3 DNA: TGTGCCAGCAGCCGGACAGGGAAATACGAGCAGTACTTC; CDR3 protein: CASSRTGKYEQYF
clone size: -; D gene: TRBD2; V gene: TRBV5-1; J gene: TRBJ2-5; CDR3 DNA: TGCGCCAGCAGCTTCCAGCGGGGGGCCCGGGAGACCCAGTACTTC; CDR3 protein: CASSFQRGARETQYF
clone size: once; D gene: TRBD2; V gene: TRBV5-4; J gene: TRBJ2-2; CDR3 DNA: TGTGCCAGCAGCTTAGGAGGGCGGGGGGCCAGCACCGGGGAGCTGTTTTTT; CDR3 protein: CASSLGGRGASTGELFF
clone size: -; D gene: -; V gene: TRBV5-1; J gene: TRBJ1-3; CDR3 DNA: TGCGCCAGCAGCCGAACAATCTCTGGAAACACCATATATTTT; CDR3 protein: CASSRTISGNTIYF
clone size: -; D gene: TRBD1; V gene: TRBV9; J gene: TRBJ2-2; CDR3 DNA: TGTGCCAGCAGCGTAGGGGGACAGGGGTCCGGGGAGCTGTTTTTT; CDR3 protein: CASSVGGQGSGELFF
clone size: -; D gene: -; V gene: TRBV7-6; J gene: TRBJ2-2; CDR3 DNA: TGTGCCAGCAGCTTAGCGCTAGTTAGGCTACACACCGGGGAGCTGTTTTTT; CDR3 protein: CASSLALVRLHTGELFF
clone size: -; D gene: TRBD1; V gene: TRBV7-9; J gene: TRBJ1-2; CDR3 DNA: TGTGCCAGCAGCCCCCCGAATGATGCAGGGGGCAAGAACTATGGCTACACCTTC; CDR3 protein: CASSPPNDAGGKNYGYTF
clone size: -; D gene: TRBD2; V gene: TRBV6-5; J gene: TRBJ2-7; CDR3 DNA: TGTGCCAGCAGTTACTCGAGCGGGGGGCAGTCCTACGAGCAGTACTTC; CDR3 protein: CASSYSSGGQSYEQYF
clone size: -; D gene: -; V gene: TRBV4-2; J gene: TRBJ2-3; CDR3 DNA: TGTGCCAGCAGCCCTAATCCGGGGGGCATTGCAGATACGCAGTATTTT; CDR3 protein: CASSPNPGGIADTQYF
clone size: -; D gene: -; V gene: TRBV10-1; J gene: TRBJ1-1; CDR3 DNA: TGCGCCAGCAGTGAGCCGGTCTTGATGAACACTGAAGCTTTCTTT; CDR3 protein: CASSEPVLMNTEAFF
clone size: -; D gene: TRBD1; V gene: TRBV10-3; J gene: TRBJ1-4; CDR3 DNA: TGTGCCATCAGGGAAGGGGGCGCGGGTGAAAAACTGTTTTTT; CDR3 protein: CAIREGGAGEKLFF
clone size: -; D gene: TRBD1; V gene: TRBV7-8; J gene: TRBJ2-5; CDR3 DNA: TGTGCCAGCAGCCCCGGGACAGTCCAAGAGACCCAGTACTTC; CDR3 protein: CASSPGTVQETQYF
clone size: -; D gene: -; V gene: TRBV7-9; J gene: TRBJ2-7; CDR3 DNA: TGTGCCAGCAGCTTAGGCCACGAGAGCTACGAGCAGTACTTC; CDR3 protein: CASSLGHESYEQYF
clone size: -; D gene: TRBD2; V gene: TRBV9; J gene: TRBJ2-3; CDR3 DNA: TGTGCCAGCAGCGTAGTGTCTAGCGGGGGGACAGATACGCAGTATTTT; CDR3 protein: CASSVVSSGGTDTQYF
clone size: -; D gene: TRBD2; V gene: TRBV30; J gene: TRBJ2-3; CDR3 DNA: TGTGCCTGGAGTGTGACCAGCGGGGGGGCGAATACGCAGTATTTT; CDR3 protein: CAWSVTSGGANTQYF
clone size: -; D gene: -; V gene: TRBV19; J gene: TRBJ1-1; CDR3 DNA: TGTGCCAGTAGTGCGCGGGAGAGGACTAACACTGAAGCTTTCTTT; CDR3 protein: CASSARERTNTEAFF
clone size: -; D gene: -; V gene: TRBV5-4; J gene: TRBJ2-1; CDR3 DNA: TGTGCCAGCAGCTTGGACAGTAAATATGAGCAGTTCTTC; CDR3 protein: CASSLDSKYEQFF
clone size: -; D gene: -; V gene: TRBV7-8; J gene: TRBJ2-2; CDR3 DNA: TGTGCCAGCAGCTTCAGGGTGCCCGGGGAGCTGTTTTTT; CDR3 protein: CASSFRVPGELFF
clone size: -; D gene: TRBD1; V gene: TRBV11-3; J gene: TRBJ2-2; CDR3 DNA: TGTGCCAGCAGCCCAGGACGGGACAGCACCACCGGGGAGCTGTTTTTT; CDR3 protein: CASSPGRDSTTGELFF
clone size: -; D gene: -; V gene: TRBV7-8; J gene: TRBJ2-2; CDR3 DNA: TGTGCCAGCAGCCCGAGACAGGAATCGAACACCGGGGAGCTGTTTTTT; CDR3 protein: CASSPRQESNTGELFF
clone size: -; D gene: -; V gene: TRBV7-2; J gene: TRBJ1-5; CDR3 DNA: TGTGCCAGCAGCTTAGGGACAGGCAATCAGCCCCAGCATTTT; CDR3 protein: CASSLGTGNQPQHF
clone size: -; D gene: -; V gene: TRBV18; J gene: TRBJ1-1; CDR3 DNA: TGTGCCAGCTCAGGGGAGATGAACACTGAAGCTTTCTTT; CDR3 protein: CASSGEMNTEAFF
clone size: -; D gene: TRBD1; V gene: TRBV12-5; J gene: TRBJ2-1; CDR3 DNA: TGTGCTAGTGGTTTTTACAGGGGTTTAGGGTATGAGCAGTTCTTC; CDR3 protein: CASGFYRGLGYEQFF
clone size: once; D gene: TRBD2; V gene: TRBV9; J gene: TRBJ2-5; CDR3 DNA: TGTGCCAGCAGCGTGGCTAGCGGGGGGGCTAAAGAGACCCAGTACTTC; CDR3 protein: CASSVASGGAKETQYF
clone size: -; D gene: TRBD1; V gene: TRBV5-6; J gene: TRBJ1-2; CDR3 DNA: TGTGCCAGCAGTTACGACAGGGCTAACTATGGCTACACCTTC; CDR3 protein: CASSYDRANYGYTF
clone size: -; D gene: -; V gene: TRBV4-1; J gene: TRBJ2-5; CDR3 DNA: TGCGCCAGCAGCCAAGATCCCCCCCTAGCCGGAGAGACCCAGTACTTC; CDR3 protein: CASSQDPPLAGETQYF
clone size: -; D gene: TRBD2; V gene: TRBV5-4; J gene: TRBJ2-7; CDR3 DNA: TGTGCCAGCAGCTTGGAACTAGCGGCCTACGAGCAGTACTTC; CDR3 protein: CASSLELAAYEQYF